The 8 T cell receptor beta chains given below trace back to one sample, sequenced in a study of Ad26.COV2.S vaccination and SARS-CoV-2 variants. Sequencing used immunoSEQ multiplex PCR; TCRdb keeps in-frame clones, though not all of them. Among tens of thousands of clones listed, 83% were seen once. The material was peripheral blood, obtained after recovery from COVID-19. The origin of the receptors is a human donor who had recovered from COVID-19.

The chain employs TRBV6-6 and TRBJ2-6, with D tentatively TRBD1 (6 bases). V lost 10 bases to trimming and J lost 1 base, with 11 bases between them. CDR1 is MNHNY and CDR2 is SVGAGI in the germline V gene (reference sequence). The CDR3 has 14 residues. CDR3 nucleotides: TGTGCCATCGCAACAGGGTCTGGGGCCAACGTCCTGACTTTC. It codes for CAIATGSGANVLTF.

The chain couples TRBV3-1 (or the pseudogene TRBV3-2) to TRBJ1-1, with D unresolved. CDR3 length equals 16 residues. The V end lost 4 bases, the J end lost 2 bases, and 17 bases lay between the germline ends. Germline V CDR1 and CDR2: LGHDT, YNNKEL (reference sequence). The CDR3 coding sequence is TGTGCCAGCAGCCCACAGAAACTTTTAGGAAACACTGAAGCTTTCTTT. It translates to CASSPQKLLGNTEAFF.

The J gene is TRBJ2-1, the V gene TRBV5-1, with D possibly TRBD2 on 5 matching bases. The length of the CDR3 is 16 residues. Deletions cut 4 bases from V and 3 bases from J, with 17 bases between. CDR1 and CDR2 from the germline V gene are SGHRS and YFSETQ. This CDR3 reads CASSPFLADNYNEQFF. DNA for the CDR3: TGCGCCAGCAGCCCTTTCCTAGCTGATAACTACAATGAGCAGTTCTTC.

The chain links TRBV7-8 to TRBJ2-2; 9 bases line up with TRBD1. The CDR3 is made up of 15 amino acids. CDR1 SGHVS and CDR2 FQNEAQ come from the germline V gene. The J segment lost 5 bases and the V segment lost 5 bases, leaving 6 bases of the junction unmatched. CDR3 loop: CASSVRDRVTGELFF. CDR3 in DNA: TGTGCCAGCAGCGTCCGGGACAGGGTGACCGGGGAGCTGTTTTTT.

The chain is built from TRBV13 and TRBJ2-3; 7 bases line up with TRBD1. Losses at the gene ends were 5 bases for V and 2 bases for J; bases not matched to a gene: 16. Germline CDR1 is PRHDT and CDR2 is FYEKMQ (reference sequence). The CDR3 extends over 18 amino acids. For the CDR3, the DNA is TGTGCCAGCAGCCGTACCTATGGCCGGGACAGATACACAGATACGCAGTATTTT. Protein product: CASSRTYGRDRYTDTQYF.

The chain links TRBV12-5 to TRBJ1-4; 7 bases fit TRBD1. Looked up from germline, CDR1 is LGHNT and CDR2 is FRNRAP. The junction had 12 bases not matched to a gene; V was cut back by 5 bases and J by 9 bases. CDR3 length: 15 amino acids. CDR3 region: CASGPATGIFQKLFF. The CDR3 DNA is TGTGCTAGTGGTCCAGCGACAGGGATTTTCCAAAAACTGTTTTTT.

The V gene is TRBV6-2 or TRBV6-3, the J gene TRBJ1-2; the D is unclear. The germline CDR1 and CDR2 sequences are MNHEY and SVGEGT. V was trimmed by 4 bases and J by 1 base, leaving 19 bases between them. CDR3 length: 17 residues. CDR3 DNA sequence: TGTGCCAGCAGTTCCCCGGGTGAGATCTACCTTAACTATGGCTACACCTTC. The encoded protein is CASSSPGEIYLNYGYTF.

This clone was seen only once. Compared with germline, one end of the junction differs, possibly owing to a read error. The genes are TRBV5-1 and TRBJ2-5, with 9 bases aligning to TRBD1. Germline V lookup: CDR1 SGHRS, CDR2 YFSETQ. This CDR3 is 16 amino acids long. CDR3 protein: CASSLAGTGTQETQYF. The CDR3 bases are TGCGCCAGCAGTTTGGCAGGGACAGGGACGCAAGAGACCCAGTACTTC.